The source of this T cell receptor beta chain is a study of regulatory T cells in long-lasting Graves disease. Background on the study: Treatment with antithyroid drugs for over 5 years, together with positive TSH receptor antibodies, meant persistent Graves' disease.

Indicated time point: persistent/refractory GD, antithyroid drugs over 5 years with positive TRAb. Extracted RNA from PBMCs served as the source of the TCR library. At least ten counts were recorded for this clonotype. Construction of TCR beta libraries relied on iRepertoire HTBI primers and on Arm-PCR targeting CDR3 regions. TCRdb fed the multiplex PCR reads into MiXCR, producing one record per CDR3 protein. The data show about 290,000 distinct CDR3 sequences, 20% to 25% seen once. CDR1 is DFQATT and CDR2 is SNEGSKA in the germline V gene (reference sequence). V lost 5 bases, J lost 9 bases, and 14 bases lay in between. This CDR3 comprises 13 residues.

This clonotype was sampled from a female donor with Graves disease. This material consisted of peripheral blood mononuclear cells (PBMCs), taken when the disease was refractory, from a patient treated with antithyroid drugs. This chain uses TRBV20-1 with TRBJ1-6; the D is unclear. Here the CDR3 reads CSAQHIRRSPLHF. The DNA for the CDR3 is TGCAGTGCTCAACATATCAGGCGTTCACCCCTCCACTTT.